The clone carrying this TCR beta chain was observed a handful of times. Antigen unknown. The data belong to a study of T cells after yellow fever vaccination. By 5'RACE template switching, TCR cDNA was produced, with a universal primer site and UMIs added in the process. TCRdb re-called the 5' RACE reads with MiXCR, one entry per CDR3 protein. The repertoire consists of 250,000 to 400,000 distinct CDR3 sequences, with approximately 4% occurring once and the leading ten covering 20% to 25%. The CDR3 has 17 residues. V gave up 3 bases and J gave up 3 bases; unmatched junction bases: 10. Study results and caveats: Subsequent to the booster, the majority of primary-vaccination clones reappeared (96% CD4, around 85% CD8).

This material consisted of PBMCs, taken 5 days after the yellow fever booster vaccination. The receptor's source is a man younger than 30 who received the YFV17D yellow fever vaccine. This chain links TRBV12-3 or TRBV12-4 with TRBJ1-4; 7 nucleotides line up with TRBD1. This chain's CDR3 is CASSLGQGVRANEKLFF. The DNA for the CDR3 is TGTGCCAGCAGTTTGGGTCAGGGGGTCAGAGCTAATGAAAAACTGTTTTTT.